The 5 T cell receptor beta chains given below trace back to one sample, sequenced in a study of blood T cell repertoires in COVID-19. The data were produced by immunoSEQ multiplex PCR, yet TCRdb's version contains in-frame clones alone and is incomplete. Among 300,000 to 450,000 clones listed, 85% were seen once. The sequenced sample was peripheral blood. The source is a woman aged 18-29 years with acute or convalescent COVID-19.

The gene calls are TRBV29-1 and TRBJ2-7; D uncertain. Between the trimmed V and J ends, which lost 2 bases and 6 bases, there was a span of 11 bases. Germline values: CDR1 SQVTM, CDR2 ANQGSEA. This CDR3 is built from 12 residues. CDR3 bases: TGCAGCGTTGAAATCCAGGCCGGCGAGCAGTACTTC. It specifies CSVEIQAGEQYF.

The chain employs TRBV27 and TRBJ1-5; 8 nucleotides match TRBD1. Germline V lookup: CDR1 MNHEY, CDR2 SMNVEV (reference sequence). The CDR3 contains 15 residues. Unmatched junction bases numbered 9, after V lost 5 bases and J lost 6 bases. The CDR3: CASSIAPTGVQPQHF. The DNA of the CDR3 is TGTGCCAGCAGTATTGCCCCGACAGGGGTTCAGCCCCAGCATTTT.

The J gene is TRBJ2-7, the V gene TRBV5-1; 8 nucleotides line up with TRBD1. Germline V CDR1 and CDR2: SGHRS, YFSETQ. V was clipped by 3 bases and J by 4 bases; unmatched bases: 3. This CDR3 is 13 amino acids long. The CDR3 region is CASSWGTGYEQYF. DNA for the CDR3: TGCGCCAGCAGCTGGGGGACAGGTTACGAGCAGTACTTC.

This rearrangement joins TRBV4-1 to TRBJ1-1, with TRBD1 as a possible D gene (5 bases). Germline assignment: CDR1 MGHRA and CDR2 YSYEKL. This CDR3 is 12 amino acids long. The V end lost 0 bases, the J end lost 11 bases, and 10 bases lay between the germline ends. The CDR3 DNA follows: TGCGCCAGCAGCCAAGATCGGGGGGGGGCTTTCTTT. Its protein is CASSQDRGGAFF.

The J gene is TRBJ2-7, the V gene TRBV6-2 or TRBV6-3; weak D call: TRBD2 (5 bases). Germline CDR1 and CDR2: MNHEY and SVGEGT. The CDR3 is 15 residues long. V was cut by 5 bases and J by 0 bases, with 14 bases left in between. CDR3 sequence: CASSRDYQSSYEQYF. CDR3 in DNA: TGTGCCAGCAGTCGCGACTACCAGAGCTCCTACGAGCAGTACTTC.